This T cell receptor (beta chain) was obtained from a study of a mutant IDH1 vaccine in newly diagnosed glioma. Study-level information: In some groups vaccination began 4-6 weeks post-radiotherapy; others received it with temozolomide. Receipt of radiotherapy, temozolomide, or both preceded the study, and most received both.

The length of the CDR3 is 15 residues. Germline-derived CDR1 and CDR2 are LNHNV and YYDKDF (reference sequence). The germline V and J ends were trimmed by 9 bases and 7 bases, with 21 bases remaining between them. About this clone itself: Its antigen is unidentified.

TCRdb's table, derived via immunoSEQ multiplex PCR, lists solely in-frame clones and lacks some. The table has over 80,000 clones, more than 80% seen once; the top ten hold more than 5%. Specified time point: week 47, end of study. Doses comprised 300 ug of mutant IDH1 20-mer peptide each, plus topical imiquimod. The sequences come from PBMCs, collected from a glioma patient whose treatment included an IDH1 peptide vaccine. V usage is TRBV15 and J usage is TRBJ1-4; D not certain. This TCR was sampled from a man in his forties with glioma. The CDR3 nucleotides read TGTGCCACGGCCCCGAATCGGGCTCTCGGTGAAAAACTGTTTTTT. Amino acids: CATAPNRALGEKLFF.